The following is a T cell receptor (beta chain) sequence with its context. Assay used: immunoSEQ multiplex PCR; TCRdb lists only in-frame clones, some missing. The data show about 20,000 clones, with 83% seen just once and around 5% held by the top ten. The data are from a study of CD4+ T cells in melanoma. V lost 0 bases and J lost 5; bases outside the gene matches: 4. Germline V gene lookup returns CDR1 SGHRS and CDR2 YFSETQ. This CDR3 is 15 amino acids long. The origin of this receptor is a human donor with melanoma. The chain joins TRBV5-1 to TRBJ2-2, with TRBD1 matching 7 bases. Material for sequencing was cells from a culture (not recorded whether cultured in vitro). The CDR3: CASSLGDRTTGELFF. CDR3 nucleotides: TGCGCCAGCAGCTTGGGGGACAGAACTACCGGGGAGCTGTTTTTT.